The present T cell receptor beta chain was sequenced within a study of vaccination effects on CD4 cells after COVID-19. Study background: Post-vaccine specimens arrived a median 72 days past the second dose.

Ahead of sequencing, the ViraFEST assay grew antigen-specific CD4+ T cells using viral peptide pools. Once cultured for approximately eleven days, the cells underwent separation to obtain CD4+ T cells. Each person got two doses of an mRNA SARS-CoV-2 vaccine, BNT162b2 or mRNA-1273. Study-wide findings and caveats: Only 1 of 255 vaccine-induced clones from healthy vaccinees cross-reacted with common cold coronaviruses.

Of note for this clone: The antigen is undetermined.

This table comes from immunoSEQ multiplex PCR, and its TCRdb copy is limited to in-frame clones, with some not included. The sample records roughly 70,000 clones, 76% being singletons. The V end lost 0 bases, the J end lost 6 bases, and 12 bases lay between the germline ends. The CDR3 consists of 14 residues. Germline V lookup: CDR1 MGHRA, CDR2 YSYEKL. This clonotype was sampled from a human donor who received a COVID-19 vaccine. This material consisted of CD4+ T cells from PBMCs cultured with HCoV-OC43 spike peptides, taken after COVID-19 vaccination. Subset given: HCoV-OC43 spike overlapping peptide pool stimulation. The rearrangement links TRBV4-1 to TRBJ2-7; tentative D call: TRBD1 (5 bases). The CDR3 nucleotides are TGCGCCAGCAGCCAAGATCAGGGAAGGGGCGAGCAGTACGTC. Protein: CASSQDQGRGEQYV.